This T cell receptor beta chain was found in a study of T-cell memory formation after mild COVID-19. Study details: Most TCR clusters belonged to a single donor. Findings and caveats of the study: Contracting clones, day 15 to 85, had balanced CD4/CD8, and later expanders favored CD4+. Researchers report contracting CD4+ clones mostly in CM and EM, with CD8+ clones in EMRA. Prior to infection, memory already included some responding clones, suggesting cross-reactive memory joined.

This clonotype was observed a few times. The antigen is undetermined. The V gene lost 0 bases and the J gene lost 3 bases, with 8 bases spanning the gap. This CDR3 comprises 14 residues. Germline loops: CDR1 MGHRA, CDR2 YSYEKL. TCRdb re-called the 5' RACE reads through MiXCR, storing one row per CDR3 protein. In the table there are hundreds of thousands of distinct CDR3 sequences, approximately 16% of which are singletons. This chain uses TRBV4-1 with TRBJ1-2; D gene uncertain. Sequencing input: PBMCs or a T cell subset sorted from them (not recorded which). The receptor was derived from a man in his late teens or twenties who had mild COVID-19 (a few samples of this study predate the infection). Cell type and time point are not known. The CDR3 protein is CASSQDLGDYGYTF. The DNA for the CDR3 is TGCGCCAGCAGCCAAGATCTCGGGGACTATGGCTACACCTTC.